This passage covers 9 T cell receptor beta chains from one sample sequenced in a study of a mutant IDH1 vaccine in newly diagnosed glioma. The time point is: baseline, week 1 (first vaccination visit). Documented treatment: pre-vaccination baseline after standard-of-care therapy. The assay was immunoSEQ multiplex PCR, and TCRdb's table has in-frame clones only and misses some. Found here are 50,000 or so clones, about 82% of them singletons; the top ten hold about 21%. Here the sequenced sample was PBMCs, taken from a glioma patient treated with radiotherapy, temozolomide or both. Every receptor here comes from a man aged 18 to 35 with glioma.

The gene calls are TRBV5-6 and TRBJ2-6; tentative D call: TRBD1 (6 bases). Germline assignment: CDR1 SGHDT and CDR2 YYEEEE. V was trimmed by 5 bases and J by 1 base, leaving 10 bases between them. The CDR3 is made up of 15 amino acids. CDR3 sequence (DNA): TGTGCCAGCAGGCCCACAGGGTCTGGGGCCAACGTCCTGACTTTC. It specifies CASRPTGSGANVLTF.

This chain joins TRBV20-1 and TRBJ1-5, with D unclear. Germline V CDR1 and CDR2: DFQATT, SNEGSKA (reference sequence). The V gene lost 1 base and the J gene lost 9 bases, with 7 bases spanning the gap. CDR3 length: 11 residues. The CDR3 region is CSARVAGPQHF. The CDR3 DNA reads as TGCAGTGCTAGAGTAGCCGGGCCCCAGCATTTT.

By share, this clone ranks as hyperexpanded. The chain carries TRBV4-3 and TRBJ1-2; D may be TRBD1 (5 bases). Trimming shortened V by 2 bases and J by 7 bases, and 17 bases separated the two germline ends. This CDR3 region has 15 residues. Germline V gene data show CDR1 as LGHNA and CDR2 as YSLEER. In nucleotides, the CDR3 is TGCGCCAGCAGCCAATCGGTAGGGGAACCGTCTGGCTACACCTTC. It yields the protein CASSQSVGEPSGYTF.

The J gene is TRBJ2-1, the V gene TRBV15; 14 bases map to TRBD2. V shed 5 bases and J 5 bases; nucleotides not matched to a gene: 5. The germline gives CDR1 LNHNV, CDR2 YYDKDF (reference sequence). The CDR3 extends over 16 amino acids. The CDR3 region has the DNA TGTGCCACCAGCCGACTAGCGGGAGGGCTCAACAATGAGCAGTTCTTC. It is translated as CATSRLAGGLNNEQFF. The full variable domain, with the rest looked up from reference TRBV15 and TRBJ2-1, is DAMVIQNPRYQVTQFGKPVTLSCSQTLNHNVMYWYQQKSSQAPKLLFHYYDKDFNNEADTPDNFQSRRPNTSFCFLDIRSPGLGDTAMYLCATSRLAGGLNNEQFFGPGTRLTVL.

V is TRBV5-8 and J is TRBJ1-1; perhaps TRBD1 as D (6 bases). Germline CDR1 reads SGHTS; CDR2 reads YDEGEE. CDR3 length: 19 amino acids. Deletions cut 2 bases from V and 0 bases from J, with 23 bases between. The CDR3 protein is CASSLRASARGAMNTEAFF. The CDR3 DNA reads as TGTGCCAGCAGCTTACGGGCCAGTGCGCGGGGGGCTATGAACACTGAAGCTTTCTTT. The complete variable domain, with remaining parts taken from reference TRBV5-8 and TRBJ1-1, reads EAGVTQSPTHLIKTRGQQATLRCSPISGHTSVYWYQQALGLGLQFLLWYDEGEERNRGNFPPRFSGRQFPNYSSELNVNALELEDSALYLCASSLRASARGAMNTEAFFGQGTRLTVV.

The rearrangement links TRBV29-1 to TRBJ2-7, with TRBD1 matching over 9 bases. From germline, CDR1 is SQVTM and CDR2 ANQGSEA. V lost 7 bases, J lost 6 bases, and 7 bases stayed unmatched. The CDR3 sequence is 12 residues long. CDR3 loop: CSAWDRAGEQYF. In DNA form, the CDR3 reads TGCAGCGCGTGGGACAGGGCGGGCGAGCAGTACTTC.

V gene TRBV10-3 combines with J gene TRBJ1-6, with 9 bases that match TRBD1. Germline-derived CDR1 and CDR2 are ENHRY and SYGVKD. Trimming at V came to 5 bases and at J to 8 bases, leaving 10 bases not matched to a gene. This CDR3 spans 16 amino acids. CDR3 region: CAISKGAGQGDSPLHF. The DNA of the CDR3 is TGTGCCATCAGTAAGGGGGCGGGACAGGGAGATTCACCCCTCCACTTT.

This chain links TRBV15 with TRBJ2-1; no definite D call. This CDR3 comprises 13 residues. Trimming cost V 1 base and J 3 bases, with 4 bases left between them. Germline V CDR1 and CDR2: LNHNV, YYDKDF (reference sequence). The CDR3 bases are TGTGCCACCAGCAGAGGGAACTACAATGAGCAGTTCTTC. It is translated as CATSRGNYNEQFF. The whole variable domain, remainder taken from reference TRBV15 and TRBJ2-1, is DAMVIQNPRYQVTQFGKPVTLSCSQTLNHNVMYWYQQKSSQAPKLLFHYYDKDFNNEADTPDNFQSRRPNTSFCFLDIRSPGLGDTAMYLCATSRGNYNEQFFGPGTRLTVL.

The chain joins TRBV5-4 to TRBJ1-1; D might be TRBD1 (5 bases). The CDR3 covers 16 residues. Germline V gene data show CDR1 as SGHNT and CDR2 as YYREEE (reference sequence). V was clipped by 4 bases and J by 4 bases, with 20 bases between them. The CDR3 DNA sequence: TGTGCCAGCAGCGCCTATTACCTCGGGCAGGGCACTGAAGCTTTCTTT. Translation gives CASSAYYLGQGTEAFF.